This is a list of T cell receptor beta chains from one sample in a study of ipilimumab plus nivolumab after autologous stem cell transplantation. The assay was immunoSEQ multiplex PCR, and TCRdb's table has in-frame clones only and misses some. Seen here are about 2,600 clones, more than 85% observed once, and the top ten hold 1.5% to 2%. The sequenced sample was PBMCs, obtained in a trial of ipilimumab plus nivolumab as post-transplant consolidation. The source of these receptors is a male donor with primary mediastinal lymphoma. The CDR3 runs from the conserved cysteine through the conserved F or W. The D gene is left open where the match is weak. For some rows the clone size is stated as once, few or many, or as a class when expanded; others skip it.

CDR3nt: TGTGCCAGTAGTTACGCGGGGGGATTTCAAGAGACCCAGTACTTC
CDR3aa: CASSYAGGFQETQYF
d_gene: TRBD2
v_gene: TRBV19
j_gene: TRBJ2-5
abundance: .

CDR3nt: TGTGCCTGGAGTCTCCAGGGGAATCAGCCCCAGCATTTT
CDR3aa: CAWSLQGNQPQHF
d_gene: .
v_gene: TRBV30
j_gene: TRBJ1-5
abundance: .

CDR3nt: TGTGCCAGCAGCTCAGACAGGCGCAATGAAAAACTGTTTTTT
CDR3aa: CASSSDRRNEKLFF
d_gene: .
v_gene: TRBV28
j_gene: TRBJ1-4
abundance: .

CDR3nt: TGTGCCATCAGTTTTCAAGGACCGAGTGAAGCTTTCTTT
CDR3aa: CAISFQGPSEAFF
d_gene: .
v_gene: TRBV10-3
j_gene: TRBJ1-1
abundance: few

CDR3nt: TGCAGCGTTGAACTAGCGGGAACCGGGCAGTTCTTC
CDR3aa: CSVELAGTGQFF
d_gene: TRBD2
v_gene: TRBV29-1
j_gene: TRBJ2-1
abundance: .

CDR3nt: TGTGCCACCAGCAGAGTCGGGGGAGGCACAGATACGCAGTATTTT
CDR3aa: CATSRVGGGTDTQYF
d_gene: .
v_gene: TRBV15
j_gene: TRBJ2-3
abundance: .

CDR3nt: TGCGCCAGCAGCGGGGGTAGTATCTACGAGCAGTACTTC
CDR3aa: CASSGGSIYEQYF
d_gene: .
v_gene: TRBV10-2
j_gene: TRBJ2-7
abundance: .

CDR3nt: TGTGCCAGTGGTCCGACGGGGGCCGGAGGAAACACCATATATTTT
CDR3aa: CASGPTGAGGNTIYF
d_gene: .
v_gene: TRBV27
j_gene: TRBJ1-3
abundance: .

CDR3nt: TGTGCCAGCAGTTTGTCAAGGGGGCTGAATGAGCAGTTCTTC
CDR3aa: CASSLSRGLNEQFF
d_gene: TRBD1
v_gene: TRBV27
j_gene: TRBJ2-1
abundance: few

CDR3nt: TGTGCCAGCAGTCGGGACTTACAAGAGACCCAGTACTTC
CDR3aa: CASSRDLQETQYF
d_gene: .
v_gene: TRBV6-5
j_gene: TRBJ2-5
abundance: .

CDR3nt: TGTGCCAGCAGCTATGGGGAGAGCACTGAAGCTTTCTTT
CDR3aa: CASSYGESTEAFF
d_gene: .
v_gene: TRBV7-6
j_gene: TRBJ1-1
abundance: .

CDR3nt: TGTGCCAGCAGCCCTTGGAACACCGGGGAGCTGTTTTTT
CDR3aa: CASSPWNTGELFF
d_gene: .
v_gene: TRBV4-2
j_gene: TRBJ2-2
abundance: .

CDR3nt: TGTGCCAGCAGTGAAGGGAGACAGGGCAATCAGCCCCAGCATTTT
CDR3aa: CASSEGRQGNQPQHF
d_gene: .
v_gene: TRBV6-1
j_gene: TRBJ1-5
abundance: .

CDR3nt: TGCAGCGTTGTGAAGAACACTGAAGCTTTCTTT
CDR3aa: CSVVKNTEAFF
d_gene: .
v_gene: TRBV29-1
j_gene: TRBJ1-1
abundance: once

CDR3nt: TGTGCCAGCAGTGACGGGGGCCCAGATCGGGAGACCCAGTACTTC
CDR3aa: CASSDGGPDRETQYF
d_gene: .
v_gene: TRBV25-1
j_gene: TRBJ2-5
abundance: .

CDR3nt: TGTGCCAGCAGTCAGCCGGCCCACACCGGGGAGCTGTTTTTT
CDR3aa: CASSQPAHTGELFF
d_gene: .
v_gene: TRBV28
j_gene: TRBJ2-2
abundance: once

CDR3nt: TGCGCCAGCAGCTTGGCCGGACAGAAGTTAGCCTACGAGCAGTACTTC
CDR3aa: CASSLAGQKLAYEQYF
d_gene: .
v_gene: TRBV5-1
j_gene: TRBJ2-7
abundance: .

CDR3nt: TGCGCCAGCTGCCTAGCGTGGGACAGGGGTCACGAGCAGTACTTC
CDR3aa: CASCLAWDRGHEQYF
d_gene: TRBD1
v_gene: TRBV5-1
j_gene: TRBJ2-7
abundance: .

CDR3nt: TGTGCCAGCAGTACGACAGGGAATCAGCCCCAGCATTTT
CDR3aa: CASSTTGNQPQHF
d_gene: TRBD1
v_gene: TRBV28
j_gene: TRBJ1-5
abundance: .

CDR3nt: TGTGCCAGCAGCTTAGATCCCCTTCAGCCCCAGCATTTT
CDR3aa: CASSLDPLQPQHF
d_gene: .
v_gene: TRBV11-2
j_gene: TRBJ1-5
abundance: .